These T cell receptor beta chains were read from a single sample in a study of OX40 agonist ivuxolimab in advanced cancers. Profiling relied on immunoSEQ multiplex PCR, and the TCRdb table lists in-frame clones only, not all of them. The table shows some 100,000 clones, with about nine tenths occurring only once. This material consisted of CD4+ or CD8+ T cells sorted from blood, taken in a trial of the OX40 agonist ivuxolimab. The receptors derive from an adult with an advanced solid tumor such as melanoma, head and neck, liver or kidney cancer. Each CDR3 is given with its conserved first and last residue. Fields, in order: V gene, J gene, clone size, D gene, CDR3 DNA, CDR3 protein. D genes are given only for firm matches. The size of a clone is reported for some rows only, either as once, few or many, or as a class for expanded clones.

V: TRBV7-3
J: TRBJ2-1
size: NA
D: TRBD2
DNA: TGTGCCAGCAGCTTATGGGCTAGCGGGAGTACCCCTCAGTTCTTC
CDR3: CASSLWASGSTPQFF

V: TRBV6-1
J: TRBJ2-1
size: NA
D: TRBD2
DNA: TGTGCCAGCAGGACCACTAGCGGGAGCGAGGATGAGCAGTTCTTC
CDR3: CASRTTSGSEDEQFF

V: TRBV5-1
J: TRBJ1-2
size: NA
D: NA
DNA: TGCGCCAGCAGCTTGGGCGGGGAGAGCTACACCTTC
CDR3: CASSLGGESYTF

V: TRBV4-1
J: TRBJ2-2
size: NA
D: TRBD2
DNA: TGCGCCAGCAGCCAACTAGCGGGAGTGGGGACCGGGGAGCTGTTTTTT
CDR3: CASSQLAGVGTGELFF

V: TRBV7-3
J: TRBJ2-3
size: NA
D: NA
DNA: TGTGCCAGCAGCTCCCAAGGGAGCACAGATACGCAGTATTTT
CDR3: CASSSQGSTDTQYF

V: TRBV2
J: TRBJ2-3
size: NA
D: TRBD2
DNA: TGTGCCAGCAGTGGACTAGCAGATAGCACAGATACGCAGTATTTT
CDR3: CASSGLADSTDTQYF

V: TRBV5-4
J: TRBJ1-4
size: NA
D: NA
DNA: TGTGCCAGCAGCTTAGGAGGGGCAACTAATGAAAAACTGTTTTTT
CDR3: CASSLGGATNEKLFF

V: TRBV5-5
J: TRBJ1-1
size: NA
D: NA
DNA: TGTGCCAGCACCCAGGGGCTAGGCCCGGGAACTGAAGCTTTCTTT
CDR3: CASTQGLGPGTEAFF

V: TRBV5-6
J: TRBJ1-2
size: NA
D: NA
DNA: TGTGCCAGCAACAACAGGGAGGACTATGGCTACACCTTC
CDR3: CASNNREDYGYTF

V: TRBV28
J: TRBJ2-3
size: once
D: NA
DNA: TGTGCCAGCAGTTTGTTGACAGATACGCAGTATTTT
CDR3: CASSLLTDTQYF

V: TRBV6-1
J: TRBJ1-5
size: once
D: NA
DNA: TGTGCCAGCAGTGAAGTCAGCCTTCAGCCCCAGCATTTT
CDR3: CASSEVSLQPQHF

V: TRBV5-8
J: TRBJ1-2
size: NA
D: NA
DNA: TGTGCCAGCAGCTTGACCCACCCGCGAGGCTACACCTTC
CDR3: CASSLTHPRGYTF

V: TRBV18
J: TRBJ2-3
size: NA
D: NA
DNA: TGTGCCAGCTCACCACCCTCCACAGATACGCAGTATTTT
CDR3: CASSPPSTDTQYF

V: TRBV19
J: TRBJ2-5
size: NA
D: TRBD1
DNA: TGTGCCAGTAGTAACAGGGGGCGCGGGGAGACCCAGTACTTC
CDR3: CASSNRGRGETQYF

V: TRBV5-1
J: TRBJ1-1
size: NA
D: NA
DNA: TGCGCCAGCAGCCCCAGGGGTCGTGGGGTTGGGAACACTGAAGCTTTCTTT
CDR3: CASSPRGRGVGNTEAFF

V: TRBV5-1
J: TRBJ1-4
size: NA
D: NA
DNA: TGCGCCAGCAGCTTGGGCCAGGGTACTGAAAAACTGTTTTTT
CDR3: CASSLGQGTEKLFF

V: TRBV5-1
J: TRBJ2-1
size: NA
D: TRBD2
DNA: TGCGCCAGCAGCTCCTTAGGGACTAGCGGGAGGTCGTTCTCCTACAATGAGCAGTTCTTC
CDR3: CASSSLGTSGRSFSYNEQFF

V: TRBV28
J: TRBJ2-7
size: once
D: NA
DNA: TGTGCCAGCAGCCCCCTAGTTTCCGAGCAGTACTTC
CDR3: CASSPLVSEQYF

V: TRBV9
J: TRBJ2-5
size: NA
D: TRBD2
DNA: TGTGCCAGCAGCGTCGAGGGAGGGAGGACCCAGTACTTC
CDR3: CASSVEGGRTQYF

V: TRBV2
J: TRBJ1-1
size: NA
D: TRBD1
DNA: TGTGCCAGCAGGGACAGGGGGCCTGAAGCTTTCTTT
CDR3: CASRDRGPEAFF

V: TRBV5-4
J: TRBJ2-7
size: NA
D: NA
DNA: TGTGCCAGCAGCTTTGGCTCCTACGAGCAGTACTTC
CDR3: CASSFGSYEQYF

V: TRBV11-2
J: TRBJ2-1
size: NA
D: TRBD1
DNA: TGTGCCAGCAGCTCCGTAGACAGGGCAGCCCATGAGCAGTTCTTC
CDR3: CASSSVDRAAHEQFF

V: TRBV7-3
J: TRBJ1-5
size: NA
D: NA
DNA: TGTGCCAGCAGCGGTGGACTTAGCAATCAGCCCCAGCATTTT
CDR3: CASSGGLSNQPQHF

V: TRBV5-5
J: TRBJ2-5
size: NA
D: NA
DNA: TGTGCCAGCAGCCGCCGGGACTTCCAAGAGACCCAGTACTTC
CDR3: CASSRRDFQETQYF

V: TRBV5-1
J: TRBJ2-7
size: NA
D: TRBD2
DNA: TGCGCCAGCAGCAAAGGACTAGCGGGGGCCGCCTCCTACTACGAGCAGTACTTC
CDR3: CASSKGLAGAASYYEQYF

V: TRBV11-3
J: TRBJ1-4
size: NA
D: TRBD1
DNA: TGTGCCAGCAGCCTCGGACAGGTTCCTAATGAAAAACTGTTTTTT
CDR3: CASSLGQVPNEKLFF

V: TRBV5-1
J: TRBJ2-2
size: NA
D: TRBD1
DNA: TGCGCCAGCAGCTTGTTAGGACAGGGGCTCACCGGGGAGCTGTTTTTT
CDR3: CASSLLGQGLTGELFF

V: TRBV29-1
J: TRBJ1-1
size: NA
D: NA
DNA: TGCAGCGTCGCTAGACAGTTAAACACTGAAGCTTTCTTT
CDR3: CSVARQLNTEAFF

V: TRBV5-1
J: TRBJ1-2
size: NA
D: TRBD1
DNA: TGCGCCAGCAGCCTAACGCCGGGACAGCAAGCCTATGGCTACACCTTC
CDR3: CASSLTPGQQAYGYTF

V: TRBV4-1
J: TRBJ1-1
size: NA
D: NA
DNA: TGCGCCAGCAGCCCCGCGGGACAAGGGAACACTGAAGCTTTCTTT
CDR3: CASSPAGQGNTEAFF

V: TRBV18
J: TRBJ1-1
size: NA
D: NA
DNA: TGTGCCAGCTCACCAATCGAACAAGGCGGAATTACGAACACTGAAGCTTTCTTT
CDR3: CASSPIEQGGITNTEAFF

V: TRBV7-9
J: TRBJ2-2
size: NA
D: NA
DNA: TGTGCCAGCAGCTTAGGAGGGTGGAGCGGGGAGCTGTTTTTT
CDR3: CASSLGGWSGELFF

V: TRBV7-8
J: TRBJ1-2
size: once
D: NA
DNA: TGTGCCAGCAGCGCCGACAGGACGAACTATGGCTACACCTTC
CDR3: CASSADRTNYGYTF

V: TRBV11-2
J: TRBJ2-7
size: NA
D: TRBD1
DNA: TGTGCCAGCAGTATAAGGGGGGGGACAGGGCCATCCCACGAGCAGTACTTC
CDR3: CASSIRGGTGPSHEQYF

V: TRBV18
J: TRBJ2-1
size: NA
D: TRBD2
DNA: TGTGCCACCTCTAGCGGGGCAGACGATGAGCAGTTCTTC
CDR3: CATSSGADDEQFF

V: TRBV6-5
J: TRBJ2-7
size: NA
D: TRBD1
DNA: TGTGCCAGCAAAAACCTAGACAGGGGAGGAAACGAGCAGTACTTC
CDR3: CASKNLDRGGNEQYF

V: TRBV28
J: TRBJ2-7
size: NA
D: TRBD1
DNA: TGTGCCAGCAGTTTAGTGACAGGGGGTTACGAGCAGTACTTC
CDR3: CASSLVTGGYEQYF

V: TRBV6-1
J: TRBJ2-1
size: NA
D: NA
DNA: TGTGCCAGCTTTGGAAGCCACGTCCGGGACTTTGAGCAGTTCTTC
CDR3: CASFGSHVRDFEQFF

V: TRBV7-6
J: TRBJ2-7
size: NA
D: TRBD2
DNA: TGTGCCAGCAGCGAACATCTAGCGGACCACGAGCAGTACTTC
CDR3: CASSEHLADHEQYF

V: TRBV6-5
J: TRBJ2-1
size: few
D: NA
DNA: TGTGCCAGCAGCTCGAGAGGAAATGAGCAGTTCTTC
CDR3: CASSSRGNEQFF

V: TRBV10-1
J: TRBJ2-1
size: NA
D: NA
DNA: TGCGCCAGCAGTGAGTCTAGAGGGGATAAGTTCTTC
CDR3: CASSESRGDKFF

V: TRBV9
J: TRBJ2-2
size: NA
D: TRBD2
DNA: TGTGCCAGCAGCGCGAGCGGGAGGGCGGTCACCGGGGAGCTGTTTTTT
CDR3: CASSASGRAVTGELFF

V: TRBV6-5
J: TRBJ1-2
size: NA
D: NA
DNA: TGTGCCAGCAGTTACTCTATGGGACTGAACTATGGCTACACCTTC
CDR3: CASSYSMGLNYGYTF

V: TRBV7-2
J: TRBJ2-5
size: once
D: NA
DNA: TGTGCCAGCAGCTTGAGGCGGAAAGAGACCCAGTACTTC
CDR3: CASSLRRKETQYF

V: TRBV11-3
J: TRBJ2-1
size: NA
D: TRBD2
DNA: TGTGCCAGCAGCTTAGATAGCGGGATCAATGAGCAGTTCTTC
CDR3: CASSLDSGINEQFF

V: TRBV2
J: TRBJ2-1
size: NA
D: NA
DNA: TGTGCCAGCATCGCCCCGGATGGACGATTTGGTGAGCAGTTCTTC
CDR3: CASIAPDGRFGEQFF

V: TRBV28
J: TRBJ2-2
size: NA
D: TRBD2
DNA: TGTGCCAGCAGTTATCCGGGACTAGCGGGAGCAGACGGGGAGCTGTTTTTT
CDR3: CASSYPGLAGADGELFF

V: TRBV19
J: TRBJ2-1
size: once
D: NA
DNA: TGTGCCAGTACCCCTCGCTCCTACAATGAGCAGTTCTTC
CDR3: CASTPRSYNEQFF

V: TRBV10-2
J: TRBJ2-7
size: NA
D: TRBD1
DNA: TGCGCCAGCAGTGGGGGACAGGGGGCGGGAGAGCAGTACTTC
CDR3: CASSGGQGAGEQYF

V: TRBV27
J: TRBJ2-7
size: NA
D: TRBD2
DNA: TGTGCCAGCAGTCCTCGGACTAGCGGGATCTACGAGCAGTACTTC
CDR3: CASSPRTSGIYEQYF

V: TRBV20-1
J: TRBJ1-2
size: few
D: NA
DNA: TGCAGTGATCCCCGTGGCAAGTTC
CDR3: CSDPRGKF

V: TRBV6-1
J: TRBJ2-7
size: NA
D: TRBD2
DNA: TGTGCCAGCAACCCAGCGGGGCTGGCATACGAGCAGTACTTC
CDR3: CASNPAGLAYEQYF

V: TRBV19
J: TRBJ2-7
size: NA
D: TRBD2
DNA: TGTGCCAGTAGCAAGACTAGCGGGAGCTACGAGCAGTACTTC
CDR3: CASSKTSGSYEQYF

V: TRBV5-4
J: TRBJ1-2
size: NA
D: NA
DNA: TGTGCCAGCAGCTTGGACAGGAACTATGGCTACACCTTC
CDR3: CASSLDRNYGYTF

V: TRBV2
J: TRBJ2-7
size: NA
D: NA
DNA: TGTGCCAGCACTAACGAATACGAGCAGTACTTC
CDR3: CASTNEYEQYF

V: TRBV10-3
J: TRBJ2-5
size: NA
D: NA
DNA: TGTGCCACCAGGGGGGTAGCGGGACAAGAGACCCAGTACTTC
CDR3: CATRGVAGQETQYF

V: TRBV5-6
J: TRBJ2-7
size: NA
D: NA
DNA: TGTGCCAGCAGCTTGTCCTCCTACGAGCAGTACTTC
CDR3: CASSLSSYEQYF